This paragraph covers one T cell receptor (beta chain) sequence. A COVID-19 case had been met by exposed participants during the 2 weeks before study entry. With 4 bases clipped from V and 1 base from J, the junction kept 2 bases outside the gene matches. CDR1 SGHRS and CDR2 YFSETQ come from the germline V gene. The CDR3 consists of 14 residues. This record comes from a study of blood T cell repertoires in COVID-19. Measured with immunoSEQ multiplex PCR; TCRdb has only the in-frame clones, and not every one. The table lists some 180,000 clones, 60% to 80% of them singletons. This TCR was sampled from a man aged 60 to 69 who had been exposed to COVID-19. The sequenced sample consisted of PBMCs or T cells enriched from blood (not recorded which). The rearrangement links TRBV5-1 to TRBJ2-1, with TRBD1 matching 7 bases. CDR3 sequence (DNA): TGCGCCAGCAGCGAGGGACAGTCCTACAATGAGCAGTTCTTC. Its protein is CASSEGQSYNEQFF.